Below, 12 T cell receptor beta chains from the same sample are listed, as sequenced in a study of shared clonotypes between healthy human individuals (dated by TCRdb to 2018 to 2021). The library was built by means of the immunoSEQ multiplex PCR assay. The table was pulled from immuneACCESS by TCRdb, which kept in-frame rearrangements only. Such tables lose some clones; where checked, under half of the loss comes from unresolved V genes, and the rest has no known cause. Present in this sample are under 700,000 clones, approximately 95% of which were seen just once. Of the sample, approximately 0.11% is held by the ten largest clones. For the CD8 naive samples, CD45RO-negative cells were positively selected for CCR7, yielding a CD45RA+CCR7+ population from which TemRA cells were excluded. Sequenced sample: naive CD8+ T cells sorted from blood. The intended sense of this specimen's cell subset or site label: CD45RA+CCR7+. These receptor sequences come from a young woman in good health.

The chain is built from TRBV11-3 and TRBJ2-1; TRBD2 matches 7 bases. This CDR3 region has 17 residues. Germline lookup yields CDR1 SGHNT and CDR2 YENEEA. V trimming: 4 bases; J trimming: 4 bases; junction bases outside the gene matches: 13. The CDR3 here is CASSSRVGRERYNEQFF. The CDR3 region has the DNA TGTGCCAGCAGCTCCCGGGTAGGGCGGGAGAGATACAATGAGCAGTTCTTC.

This rearrangement joins TRBV10-2 to TRBJ2-1; D might be TRBD2 (6 bases). The CDR3 is 14 amino acids. The germline V gene encodes CDR1 WSHSY and CDR2 SAAADI. With 8 bases removed from V and 8 bases from J, the gap between germline ends came to 19 bases. The CDR3 nucleotides are TGCGCCAGCGCCGGGACTCAGGTCGTGTATGAGCAGTTCTTC. Amino acid sequence: CASAGTQVVYEQFF.

The genes are TRBV28 and TRBJ2-1; D is possibly TRBD1 (6 bases). This CDR3 region has 13 residues. Germline CDR1 is MDHEN and CDR2 is SYDVKM. V was trimmed by 7 bases and J by 4 bases, leaving 11 bases between them. Here the CDR3 DNA reads TGTGCCAGCAATTGGGGGCCTTACAATGAGCAGTTCTTC. Encoded protein: CASNWGPYNEQFF.

This sequence joins TRBV19 and TRBJ1-1, with TRBD1 as a possible D gene (5 bases). CDR3 length: 17 amino acids. With 0 bases removed from V and 1 base from J, the gap between germline ends came to 15 bases. Germline CDR1 LNHDA, CDR2 SQIVND (reference sequence). This CDR3 reads CASSIDLWEGWNTEAFF. CDR3 nucleotide sequence: TGTGCCAGTAGTATAGATCTATGGGAGGGGTGGAACACTGAAGCTTTCTTT.

The chain carries TRBV19 and TRBJ2-3, with D uncertain. The length of the CDR3 is 13 residues. Looked up from germline, CDR1 is LNHDA and CDR2 is SQIVND (reference sequence). V lost 4 bases to trimming and J lost 4 bases, with 9 bases between them. As DNA, the CDR3 is TGTGCCAGTAGTACTTATAGTGCAGATACGCAGTATTTT. It codes for CASSTYSADTQYF.

The J gene is TRBJ2-1, the V gene TRBV19; 8 bases align to TRBD1. J was trimmed by 4 bases and V by 1 base; bases with no gene match: 3. Per the germline V gene, CDR1 is LNHDA and CDR2 is SQIVND (reference sequence). This CDR3 is built from 15 residues. CDR3 sequence (DNA): TGTGCCAGTAGTATAGTACAGGGGGTTTACAATGAGCAGTTCTTC. Translating gives CASSIVQGVYNEQFF.

The chain links TRBV13 to TRBJ2-7; D is possibly TRBD1 or TRBD2 (5 bases each). The CDR3 runs 15 residues. Trimming removed 5 bases from V and 7 bases from J, with 21 bases in between. Germline V gene sequence: CDR1 PRHDT, CDR2 FYEKMQ (reference sequence). In DNA form, the CDR3 reads TGTGCCAGCAGCAACCCTGGGCAGGGAGCCCTGGAGCAGTACTTC. Its translation is CASSNPGQGALEQYF.

The chain carries TRBV15 and TRBJ2-7, with 7 bases fitting TRBD2. The germline gives CDR1 LNHNV, CDR2 YYDKDF (reference sequence). The CDR3 runs 16 residues. V dropped 0 bases and J dropped 3; count of bases not matched to a gene: 8. Here the CDR3 DNA reads TGTGCCACCAGCAGAGATCCTAGCGGTCAGATCTACGAGCAGTACTTC. Its translation: CATSRDPSGQIYEQYF.

J is TRBJ2-1 and V is TRBV28; D remains ambiguous. The CDR3 runs to 15 residues. Germline CDR1 MDHEN, CDR2 SYDVKM. The V and J ends lost 2 bases and 0 bases respectively, with 8 bases between them. This chain's CDR3 is CASSLPRSSYNEQFF. For the CDR3, the DNA is TGTGCCAGCAGTTTACCAAGGAGCTCCTACAATGAGCAGTTCTTC. The full variable domain, with the rest looked up from reference TRBV28 and TRBJ2-1, is DVKVTQSSRYLVKRTGEKVFLECVQDMDHENMFWYRQDPGLGLRLIYFSYDVKMKEKGDIPEGYSVSREKKERFSLILESASTNQTSMYLCASSLPRSSYNEQFFGPGTRLTVL.

The V and J genes are TRBV21-1 and TRBJ1-4. TRBV21-1 is reported as a pseudogene. The length of the CDR3 is 15 residues. This CDR3 is CASSKPQHNNEKLFF. The CDR3 nucleotides read TGTGCCAGCAGCAAACCTCAGCATAATAATGAAAAACTGTTTTTT.

This chain uses TRBV27 with TRBJ2-1; D is possibly TRBD1 (6 bases). Germline CDR1 and CDR2: MNHEY and SMNVEV (reference sequence). This CDR3 is 14 amino acids long. V gave up 4 bases and J gave up 8 bases, with 15 bases separating them. The CDR3 is CASSSGQTHYEQFF. The CDR3 nucleotides are TGTGCCAGCAGTTCCGGACAGACGCATTATGAGCAGTTCTTC.

This chain connects TRBV19 to TRBJ1-5; perhaps TRBD1 as D (5 bases). The CDR3 runs to 15 residues. Between the trimmed V and J ends, which lost 11 bases and 1 base, there was a span of 18 bases. The germline CDR1 and CDR2 sequences are LNHDA and SQIVND (reference sequence). CDR3 sequence reads: CAGETGTISNQPQHF. The CDR3 coding sequence is TGTGCCGGCGAGACCGGGACTATCAGCAATCAGCCCCAGCATTTT.